This TCR beta chain derives from a study of T cells in Graves' hyperthyroidism and ophthalmopathy. Study-wide context: Once the initial diagnosis was made, peripheral blood was obtained before any treatment. Broader study findings: Ophthalmopathy was model-predicted a median about six months pre-onset.

This clonotype was picked up a small number of times. Its specificity is unknown. Exclusions: uncontrolled infection, other autoimmune disease, pregnancy, lactation. Per the germline V gene, CDR1 is SGHRS and CDR2 is YFSETQ. This CDR3 has 14 residues. Trimming at V came to 7 bases and at J to 2 bases, leaving 3 bases not matched to a gene. TCR beta CDR3 regions were amplified from RNA transcripts. First-round RT-PCR with HTBI primers amplified the TCR CDR3 region. One entry per CDR3 protein, called by TCRdb with MiXCR from the multiplex PCR reads. Of hundreds of thousands of distinct CDR3 sequences listed, around 15% were seen once; the top ten hold about 3.8%.

The chain has TRBV5-1 and TRBJ2-5, with TRBD2 matching 12 bases. This sequence originates from a woman in her twenties or thirties with Graves' hyperthyroidism. Sequences were obtained from blood. In nucleotides, the CDR3 is TGCGCCAGCGGGACTAGCGGGCCGCAAGAGACCCAGTACTTC. Encoded protein: CASGTSGPQETQYF.